This T cell receptor (beta chain) was documented in a study of blood T cell repertoires in COVID-19. Study at large: The cDNA or gDNA used as material had been derived from T cells, B-cell-depleted T cells, or PBMCs.

Original methodology: For nucleated cells, counts were estimated from reference gene primer amplification. The method was immunoSEQ multiplex PCR; TCRdb's version includes in-frame clones alone and lacks a portion of them. D and trimming were read from the DNA, whereas the V and J calls and clone size are those reported in that table. The profile shows some 74,000 clones, 70% to 80% of them singletons. CDR1 GTSNPN and CDR2 SVGIG come from the germline V gene (reference sequence). Trimming shortened V by 0 bases and J by 11 bases, and 13 bases separated the two germline ends. CDR3 size: 12 residues. This receptor was taken from a human donor in a cohort sampled during active COVID-19. The J gene is TRBJ1-1, the V gene TRBV30; D remains unclear. Source material: peripheral blood. The CDR3 loop reads CAWSVRSGRAFF. The CDR3 DNA sequence: TGTGCCTGGAGTGTACGATCGGGGAGGGCTTTCTTT.